This TCR beta chain comes out of a study of preoperative IRX-2 immunotherapy in early breast cancer. Germline lookup yields CDR1 LNHNV and CDR2 YYDKDF (reference sequence). V was cut by 0 bases and J by 6 bases, with 12 bases left in between. This CDR3 comprises 15 residues. TCRdb's copy holds only in-frame clones and misses some; the assay was immunoSEQ multiplex PCR. Of some 19,000 clones listed, around four fifths are singletons. Treatment indicated: preoperative locoregional IRX-2 cytokine immunotherapy. Samples came from a phase Ib trial of preoperative locoregional IRX-2 cytokine immunotherapy. This clone was detected only a few times.

The sample was lymph node tissue, taken after IRX-2 immunotherapy. This clonotype originated in a human donor with breast cancer. The chain couples TRBV15 to TRBJ1-5, with a weak D call TRBD1 (5 bases). Here the CDR3 reads CATSRDRSQGQPQHF. The CDR3 DNA is TGTGCCACCAGCAGAGATCGGTCTCAGGGTCAGCCCCAGCATTTT.